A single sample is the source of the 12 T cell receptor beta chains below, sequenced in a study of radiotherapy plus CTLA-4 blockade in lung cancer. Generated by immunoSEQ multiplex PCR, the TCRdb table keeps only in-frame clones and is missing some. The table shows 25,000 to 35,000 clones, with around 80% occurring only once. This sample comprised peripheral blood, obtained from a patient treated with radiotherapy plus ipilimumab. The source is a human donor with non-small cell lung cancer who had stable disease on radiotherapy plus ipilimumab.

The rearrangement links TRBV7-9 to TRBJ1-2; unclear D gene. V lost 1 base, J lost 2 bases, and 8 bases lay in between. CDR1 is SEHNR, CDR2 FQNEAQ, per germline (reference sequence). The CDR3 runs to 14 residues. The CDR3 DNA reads TGTGCCAGCAGCTTAGTAGAACAGAACTATGGCTACACCTTC. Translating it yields CASSLVEQNYGYTF.

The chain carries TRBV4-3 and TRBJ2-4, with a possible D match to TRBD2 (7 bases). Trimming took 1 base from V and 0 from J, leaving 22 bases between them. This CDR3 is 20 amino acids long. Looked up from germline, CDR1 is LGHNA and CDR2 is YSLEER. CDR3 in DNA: TGCGCCAGCAGCCAAGGCCCGGGTGGGAGGGGGGACTTAGCCAAAAACATTCAGTACTTC. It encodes CASSQGPGGRGDLAKNIQYF.

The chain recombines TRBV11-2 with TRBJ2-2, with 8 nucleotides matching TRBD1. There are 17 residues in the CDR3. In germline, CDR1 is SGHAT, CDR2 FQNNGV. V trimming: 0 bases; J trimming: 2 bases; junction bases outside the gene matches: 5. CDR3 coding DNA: TGTGCCAGCAGCTTAGAGTGGACAGGGATTAACACCGGGGAGCTGTTTTTT. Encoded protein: CASSLEWTGINTGELFF.

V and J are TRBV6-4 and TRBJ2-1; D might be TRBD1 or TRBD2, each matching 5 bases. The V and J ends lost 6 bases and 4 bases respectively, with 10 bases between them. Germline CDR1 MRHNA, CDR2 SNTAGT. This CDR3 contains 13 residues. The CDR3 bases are TGTGCCAGCAGCCGGGACCTATACAATGAGCAGTTCTTC. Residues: CASSRDLYNEQFF.

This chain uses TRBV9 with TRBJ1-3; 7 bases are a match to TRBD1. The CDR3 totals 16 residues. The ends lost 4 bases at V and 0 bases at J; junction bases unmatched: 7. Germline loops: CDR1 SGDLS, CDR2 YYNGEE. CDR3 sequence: CASSPRQGFSGNTIYF. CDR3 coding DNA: TGTGCCAGCAGCCCGAGACAGGGATTCTCTGGAAACACCATATATTTT. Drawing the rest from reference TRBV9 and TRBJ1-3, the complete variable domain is DSGVTQTPKHLITATGQRVTLRCSPRSGDLSVYWYQQSLDQGLQFLIQYYNGEERAKGNILERFSAQQFPDLHSELNLSSLELGDSALYFCASSPRQGFSGNTIYFGEGSWLTVV.

Here the CDR3 reads CASSPTGVVTGELFF. The CDR3 DNA follows: TGTGCCAGCAGCCCCACAGGGGTGGTGACCGGGGAGCTGTTTTTT. This sequence joins TRBV9 and TRBJ2-2; 7 nucleotides align to TRBD1. V lost 4 bases, J lost 5 bases, and 8 bases stayed unmatched. The CDR3 spans 15 residues. Germline assignment: CDR1 SGDLS and CDR2 YYNGEE. The variable domain in full, completed from reference TRBV9 and TRBJ2-2, reads DSGVTQTPKHLITATGQRVTLRCSPRSGDLSVYWYQQSLDQGLQFLIQYYNGEERAKGNILERFSAQQFPDLHSELNLSSLELGDSALYFCASSPTGVVTGELFFGEGSRLTVL.

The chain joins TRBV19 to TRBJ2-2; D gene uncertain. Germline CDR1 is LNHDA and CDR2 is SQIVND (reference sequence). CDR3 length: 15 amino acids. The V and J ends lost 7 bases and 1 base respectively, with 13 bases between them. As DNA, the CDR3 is TGTGCCAGTATGAACGTCCTACTGAACACCGGGGAGCTGTTTTTT. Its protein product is CASMNVLLNTGELFF.

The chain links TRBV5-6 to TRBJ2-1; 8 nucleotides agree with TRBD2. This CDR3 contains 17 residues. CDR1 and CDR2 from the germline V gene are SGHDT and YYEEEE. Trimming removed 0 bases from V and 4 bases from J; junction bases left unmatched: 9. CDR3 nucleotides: TGTGCCAGCAGCTTGGAGCCCTGGGCGGGGGGTTACAATGAGCAGTTCTTC. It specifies CASSLEPWAGGYNEQFF.

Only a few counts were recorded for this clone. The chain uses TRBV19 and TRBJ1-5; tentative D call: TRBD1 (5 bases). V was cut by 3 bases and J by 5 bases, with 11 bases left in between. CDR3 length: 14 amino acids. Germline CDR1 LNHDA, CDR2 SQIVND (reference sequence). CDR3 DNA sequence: TGTGCCAGTAGTATGGGGCAGCCTTATCAGCCCCAGCATTTT. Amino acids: CASSMGQPYQPQHF.

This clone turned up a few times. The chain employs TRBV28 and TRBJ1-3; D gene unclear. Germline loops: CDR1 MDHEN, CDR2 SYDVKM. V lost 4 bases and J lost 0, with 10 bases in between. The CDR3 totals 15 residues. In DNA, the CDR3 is TGTGCCAGCAGTTCTTTCTTCCGCTCTGGAAACACCATATATTTT. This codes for CASSSFFRSGNTIYF.

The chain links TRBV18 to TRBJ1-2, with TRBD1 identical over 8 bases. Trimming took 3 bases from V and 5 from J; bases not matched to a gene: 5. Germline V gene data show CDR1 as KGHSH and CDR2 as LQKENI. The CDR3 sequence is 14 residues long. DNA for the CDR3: TGTGCCAGCTCACCCGACAGGGGCGATTATGGCTACACCTTC. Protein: CASSPDRGDYGYTF.

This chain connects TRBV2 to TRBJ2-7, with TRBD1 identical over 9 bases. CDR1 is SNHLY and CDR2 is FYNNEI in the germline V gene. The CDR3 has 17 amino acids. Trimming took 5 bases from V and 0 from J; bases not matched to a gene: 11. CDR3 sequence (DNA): TGTGCCAGCAGTTTCCGGGACAGGGCATTGATCTCCTACGAGCAGTACTTC. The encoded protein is CASSFRDRALISYEQYF. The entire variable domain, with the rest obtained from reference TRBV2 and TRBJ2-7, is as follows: EPEVTQTPSHQVTQMGQEVILRCVPISNHLYFYWYRQILGQKVEFLVSFYNNEISEKSEIFDDQFSVERPDGSNFTLKIRSTKLEDSAMYFCASSFRDRALISYEQYFGPGTRLTVT.